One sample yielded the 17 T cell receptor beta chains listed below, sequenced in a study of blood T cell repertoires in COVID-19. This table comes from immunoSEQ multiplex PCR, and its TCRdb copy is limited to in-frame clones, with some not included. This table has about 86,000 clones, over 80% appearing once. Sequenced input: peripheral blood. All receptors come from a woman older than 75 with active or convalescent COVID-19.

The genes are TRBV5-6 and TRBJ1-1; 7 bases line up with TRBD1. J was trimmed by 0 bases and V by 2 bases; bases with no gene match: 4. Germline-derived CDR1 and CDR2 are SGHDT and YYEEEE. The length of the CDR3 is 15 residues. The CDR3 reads CASSFSTGMNTEAFF. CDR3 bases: TGTGCCAGCAGCTTCTCGACAGGGATGAACACTGAAGCTTTCTTT.

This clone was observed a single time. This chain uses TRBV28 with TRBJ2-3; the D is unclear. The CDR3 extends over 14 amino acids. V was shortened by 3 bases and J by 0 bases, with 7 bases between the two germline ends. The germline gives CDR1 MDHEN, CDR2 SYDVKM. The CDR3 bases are TGTGCCAGCAGTTTTGCGGTGAGCACAGATACGCAGTATTTT. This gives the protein CASSFAVSTDTQYF.

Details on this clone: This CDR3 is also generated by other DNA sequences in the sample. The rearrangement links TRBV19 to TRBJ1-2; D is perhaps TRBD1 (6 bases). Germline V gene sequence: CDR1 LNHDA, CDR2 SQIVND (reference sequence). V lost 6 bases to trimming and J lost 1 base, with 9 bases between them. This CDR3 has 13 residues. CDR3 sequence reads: CASREQGNYGYTF. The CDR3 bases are TGTGCCAGTAGGGAACAGGGTAACTATGGCTACACCTTC.

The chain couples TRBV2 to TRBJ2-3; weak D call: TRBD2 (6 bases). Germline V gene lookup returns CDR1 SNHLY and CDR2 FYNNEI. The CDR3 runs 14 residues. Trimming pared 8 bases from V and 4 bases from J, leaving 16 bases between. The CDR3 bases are TGTGCCAGCGGTTATGGCGGGGAAGCAGATACGCAGTATTTT. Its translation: CASGYGGEADTQYF.

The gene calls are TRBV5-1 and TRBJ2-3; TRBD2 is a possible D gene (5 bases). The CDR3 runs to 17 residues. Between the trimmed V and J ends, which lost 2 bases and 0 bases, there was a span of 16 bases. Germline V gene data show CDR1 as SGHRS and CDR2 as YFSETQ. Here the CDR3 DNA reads TGCGCCAGCAGCTTCTCCCTCGGGATGACTAGCACAGATACGCAGTATTTT. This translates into CASSFSLGMTSTDTQYF.

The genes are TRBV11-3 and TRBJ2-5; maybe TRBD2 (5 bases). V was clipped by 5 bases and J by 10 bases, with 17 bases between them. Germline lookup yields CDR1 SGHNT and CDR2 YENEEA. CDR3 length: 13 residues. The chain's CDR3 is CASSPRGEGLQYF. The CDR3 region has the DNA TGTGCCAGCAGCCCCCGGGGTGAGGGCCTCCAGTACTTC.

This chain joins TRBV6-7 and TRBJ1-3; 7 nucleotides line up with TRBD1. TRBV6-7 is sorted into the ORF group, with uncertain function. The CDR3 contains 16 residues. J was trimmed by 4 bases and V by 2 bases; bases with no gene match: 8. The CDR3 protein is CASSYPDRVWGNTIYF. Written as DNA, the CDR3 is TGTGCCAGCAGTTACCCCGACAGGGTCTGGGGAAACACCATATATTTT.

The CDR3 DNA follows: TGTGCCAGTAGCTTACAGGGGGCGAGCAATCAGCCCCAGCATTTT. This gives the protein CASSLQGASNQPQHF. This chain connects TRBV19 to TRBJ1-5, with TRBD1 matching over 9 bases. The V gene's germline CDR1 is LNHDA and CDR2 SQIVND (reference sequence). The length of the CDR3 is 15 residues. V lost 6 bases and J lost 1; bases outside the gene matches: 4.

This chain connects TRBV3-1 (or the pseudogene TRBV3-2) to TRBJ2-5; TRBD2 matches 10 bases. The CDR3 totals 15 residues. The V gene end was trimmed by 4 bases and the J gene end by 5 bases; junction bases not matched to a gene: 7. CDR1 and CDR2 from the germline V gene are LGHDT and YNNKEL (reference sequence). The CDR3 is CASSRQLAGLETQYF. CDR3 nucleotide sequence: TGTGCCAGCAGCCGGCAACTAGCGGGACTGGAGACCCAGTACTTC.

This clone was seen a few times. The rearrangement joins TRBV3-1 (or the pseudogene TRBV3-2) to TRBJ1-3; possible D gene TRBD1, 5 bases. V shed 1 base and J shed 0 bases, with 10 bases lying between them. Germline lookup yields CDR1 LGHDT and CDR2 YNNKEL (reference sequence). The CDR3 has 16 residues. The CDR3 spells CASSQAYQGSGNTIYF. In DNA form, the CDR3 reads TGTGCCAGCAGCCAAGCATATCAGGGCTCTGGAAACACCATATATTTT.

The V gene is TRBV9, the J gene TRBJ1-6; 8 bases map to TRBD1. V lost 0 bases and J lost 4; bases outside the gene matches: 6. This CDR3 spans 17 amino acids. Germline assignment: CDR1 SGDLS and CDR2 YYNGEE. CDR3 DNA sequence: TGTGCCAGCAGCGTAGGGGGGACAGGACCTTATAATTCACCCCTCCACTTT. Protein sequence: CASSVGGTGPYNSPLHF.

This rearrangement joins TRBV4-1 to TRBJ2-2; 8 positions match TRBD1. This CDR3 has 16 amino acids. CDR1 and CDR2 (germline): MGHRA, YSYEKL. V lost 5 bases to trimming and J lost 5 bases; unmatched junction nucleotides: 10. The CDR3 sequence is CASSYGQGRGTGELFF. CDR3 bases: TGCGCCAGCAGCTATGGACAGGGCCGAGGTACCGGGGAGCTGTTTTTT.

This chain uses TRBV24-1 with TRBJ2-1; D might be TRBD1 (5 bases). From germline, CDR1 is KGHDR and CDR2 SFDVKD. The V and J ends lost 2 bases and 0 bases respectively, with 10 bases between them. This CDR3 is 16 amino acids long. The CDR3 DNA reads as TGTGCCACCAGTGATTCCGACAGATCCTCCTACAATGAGCAGTTCTTC. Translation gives CATSDSDRSSYNEQFF.

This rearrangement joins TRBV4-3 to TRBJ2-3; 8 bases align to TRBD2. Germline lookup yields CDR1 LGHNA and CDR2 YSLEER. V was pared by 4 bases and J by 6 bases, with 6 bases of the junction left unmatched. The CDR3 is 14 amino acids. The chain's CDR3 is CASSPGGAGDTQYF. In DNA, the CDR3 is TGCGCCAGCAGCCCCGGGGGGGCCGGGGATACGCAGTATTTT.

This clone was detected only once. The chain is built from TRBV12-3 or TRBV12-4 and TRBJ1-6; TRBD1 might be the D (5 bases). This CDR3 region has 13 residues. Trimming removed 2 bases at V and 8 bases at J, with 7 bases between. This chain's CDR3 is CASSLQGDSPLHF. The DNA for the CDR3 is TGTGCCAGCAGTTTACAGGGTGATTCACCCCTCCACTTT.

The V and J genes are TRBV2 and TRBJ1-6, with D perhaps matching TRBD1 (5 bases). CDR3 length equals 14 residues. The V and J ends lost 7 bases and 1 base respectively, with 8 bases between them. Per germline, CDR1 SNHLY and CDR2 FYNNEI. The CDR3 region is CASTGGSYNSPLHF. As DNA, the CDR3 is TGTGCCAGCACCGGGGGTTCCTATAATTCACCCCTCCACTTT.

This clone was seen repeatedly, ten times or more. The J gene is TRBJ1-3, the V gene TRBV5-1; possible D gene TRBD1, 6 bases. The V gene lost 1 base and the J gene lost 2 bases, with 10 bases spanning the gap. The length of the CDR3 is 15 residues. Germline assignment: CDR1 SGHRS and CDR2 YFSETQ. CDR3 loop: CASSLSGGPGNTIYF. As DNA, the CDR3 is TGCGCCAGCAGCTTGTCGGGGGGGCCTGGAAACACCATATATTTT.